This T cell receptor beta chain derives from a study of post-analysis software for immune sequencing data. Study-level findings and limits: Patients carried four or five TRBV segments more frequently than controls did, and TRBV5-6, TRBV5-1 and TRBV20-1 were among them.

As to this clonotype: Its antigen is not known.

Unique molecular identifiers were built into the TCR beta cDNA libraries. TCRdb fed the PCR reads into MiXCR, producing one record per CDR3 protein. The profile shows some 450,000 distinct CDR3 sequences, less than 45% of them singletons. Trimming cost V 0 bases and J 4 bases, with 18 bases left between them. This CDR3 has 17 amino acids. Germline V gene lookup returns CDR1 SGHTA and CDR2 FQGTGA. This chain uses TRBV7-3 with TRBJ1-1, with D perhaps matching TRBD1 (5 bases). This TCR came from a girl aged 5 to 17 with multiple sclerosis. Sequenced sample: blood. The CDR3 is CASSLTAGARWGTEAFF. CDR3 sequence (DNA): TGTGCCAGCAGCTTAACCGCCGGGGCCAGATGGGGCACTGAAGCTTTCTTT.